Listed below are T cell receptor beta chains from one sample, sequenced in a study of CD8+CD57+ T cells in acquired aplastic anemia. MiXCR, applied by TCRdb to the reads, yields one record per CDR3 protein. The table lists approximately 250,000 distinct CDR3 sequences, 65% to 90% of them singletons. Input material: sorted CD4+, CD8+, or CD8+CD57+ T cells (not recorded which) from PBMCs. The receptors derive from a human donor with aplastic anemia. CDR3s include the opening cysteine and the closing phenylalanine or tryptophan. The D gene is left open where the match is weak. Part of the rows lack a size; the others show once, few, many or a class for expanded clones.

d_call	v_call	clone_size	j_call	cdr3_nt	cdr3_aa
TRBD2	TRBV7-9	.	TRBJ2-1	TGTGCCAGCAGCTTTCAAAGAAGCGGGGGGAGCGATGATGAGCAGTTCTTC	CASSFQRSGGSDDEQFF
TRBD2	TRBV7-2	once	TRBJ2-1	TGTGCCAGCAGCCGACTCCCGGGGGGGGATGAGCAGTTGTTC	CASSRLPGGDEQLF
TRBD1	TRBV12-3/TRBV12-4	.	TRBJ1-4	TGTGCCAGCAGTTTGGACAGGGTTTACGAAAAACTGTTTTTT	CASSLDRVYEKLFF
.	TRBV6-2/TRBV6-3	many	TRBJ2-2	TGTGCCAGCAGTAATGTCGACACCGGGGAGCTGTTTTTT	CASSNVDTGELFF
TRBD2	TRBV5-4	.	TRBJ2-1	TGTGCCAGCAGCATAACTAGCGCAATGTGCAATGAGCAGTTCTTC	CASSITSAMCNEQFF
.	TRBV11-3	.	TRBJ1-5	TGTGCCAGCAGCTTAGATCATACAGCCCAGCATTTT	CASSLDHTAQHF
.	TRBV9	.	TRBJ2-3	TGTGCCAGCAGCGTAGCGTCAGATCCCCATAATCAGTATTTT	CASSVASDPHNQYF
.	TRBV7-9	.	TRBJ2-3	TGTGCCAGCAGCCCAGCGGGACAGACAACGGCTCCGCAGTATTTT	CASSPAGQTTAPQYF
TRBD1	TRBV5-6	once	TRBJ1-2	TGTGCCAGCAGCTTAGAGAACAGGGGCTTGGACTATGGCTACACCTTC	CASSLENRGLDYGYTF
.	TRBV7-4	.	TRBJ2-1	TGTGCCAGCAGCGTAGAAAGAAGCCGGGGGAGCGATGAGCAGTTCTTC	CASSVERSRGSDEQFF
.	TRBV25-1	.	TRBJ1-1	TGTGCCAGCAGAATGAACACTGAAGCTTTCTTT	CASRMNTEAFF
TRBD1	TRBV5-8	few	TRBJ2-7	TGTGCCAGCAGCTTAGGGACAGGGAGAGGCACCTACGAGCAGTACTTC	CASSLGTGRGTYEQYF
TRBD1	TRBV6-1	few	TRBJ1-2	TGTGCCAGCAGTCGTGGACAGGGGAACTATGGCTACACCTTC	CASSRGQGNYGYTF
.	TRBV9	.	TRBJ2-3	.	CASGVAGGIQYLYF
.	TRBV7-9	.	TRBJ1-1	TGTGCCAGCAGCTTGGACGGGGGGGCTGCAACGTTCTTT	CASSLDGGAATFF
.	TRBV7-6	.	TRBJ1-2	TGTGCCAGCAGCTCGACCCAGGGTGCAACTAATGAAAAAACCTTC	CASSSTQGATNEKTF
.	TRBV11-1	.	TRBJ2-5	TGCGCCAGCAGCCCCGAGGACAGTCCCAGGGAGACCCAGTACTTC	CASSPEDSPRETQYF
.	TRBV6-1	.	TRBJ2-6	TGTGCCAGCAGTGAAGTATACTGGGGAGCCAACGTCCTGACTTTC	CASSEVYWGANVLTF
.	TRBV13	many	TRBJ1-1	TGTGCCAGCAGCTTAGGTTTAGAGGGAGAGAACACTGAAGCTTTCTTT	CASSLGLEGENTEAFF
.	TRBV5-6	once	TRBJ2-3	TGTGCCAGCAGCTTGGGTCTGAGGGGCATCACAGATACGCAGTATTTT	CASSLGLRGITDTQYF
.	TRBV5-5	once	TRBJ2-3	TGTGCCAGCAGCTTAGGCGGGGCGGACACAGATACGCAGTATTTT	CASSLGGADTDTQYF
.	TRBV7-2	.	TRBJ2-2	TGTGCCAGCAGTCCTACTCTACAGGGCGGGGAGCTGTTTTTT	CASSPTLQGGELFF
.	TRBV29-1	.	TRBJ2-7	TGCAGCGCTAGGATGGGGGGGCAAACCTACGAGCAGTACTTC	CSARMGGQTYEQYF
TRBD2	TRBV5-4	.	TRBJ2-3	TGTGCCAGCAGCTTTACTCTAGCGGGGGGCAGGGATACGCAGTATTTT	CASSFTLAGGRDTQYF
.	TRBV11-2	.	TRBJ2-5	TGTGCCAGCAGCCCGGGGGTGAGAGAGACCCAGTACTTC	CASSPGVRETQYF
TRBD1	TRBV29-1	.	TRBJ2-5	TGCAGCGCAGGACAGGGCCAAGAGACCCAGTACTTC	CSAGQGQETQYF
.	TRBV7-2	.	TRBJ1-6	TGTGCCAGCAGCTTGGACGGAGGGCATTCACCCCTCCACTTT	CASSLDGGHSPLHF
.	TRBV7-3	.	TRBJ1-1	TGTGCCAGCAGCTTAGATGGGAAAGGGAACTCTGGCAGATTCTTT	CASSLDGKGNSGRFF
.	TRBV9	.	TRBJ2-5	TGTGCCGGAAGCGGGGCTAGGGGGAGCCAGTACTTC	CAGSGARGSQYF
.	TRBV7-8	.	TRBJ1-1	TGTGCCAGCAGCTTAGCGGTAAGTGCCAACACGCAAGCTTTTTTT	CASSLAVSANTQAFF
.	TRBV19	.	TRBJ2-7	TGTGCCAGTAGTATTGACAGGGAGCAGTACTTC	CASSIDREQYF
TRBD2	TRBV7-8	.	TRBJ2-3	TGTGCCAGCGGCTTAGCGGGAGGAGACGATACGCAGTATTTT	CASGLAGGDDTQYF
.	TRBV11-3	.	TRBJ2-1	TGTGCCAGCAGCCAGGATCTCACAGACGGTCAGGATGAGCAGTTCTTC	CASSQDLTDGQDEQFF
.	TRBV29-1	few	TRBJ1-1	TGCAGCGTTGAACCGGGGCTCAACACTGAAGCTTTCTTT	CSVEPGLNTEAFF
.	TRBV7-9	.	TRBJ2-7	TGTGCCAGCAGCCTACAGCCCGGGGAGCACTTTCAGTACTTC	CASSLQPGEHFQYF
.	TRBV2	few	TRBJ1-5	TGTGCCAGCGGGGATACGGGCACTGATACGCAGCATTTT	CASGDTGTDTQHF
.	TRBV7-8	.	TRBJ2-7	TGTGCCAGCAGGTTCGCAGGAGATCACGACGAGCAGTATTTC	CASRFAGDHDEQYF
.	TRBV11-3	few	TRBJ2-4	TGTGCCAGCGGCTTAGATGTGACAGTTCAGTACTTC	CASGLDVTVQYF
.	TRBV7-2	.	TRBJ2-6	TGTGCCAGCAGCTTAGCGGGTGGTTCCGGGGCCCAGGTCCTGACTTTC	CASSLAGGSGAQVLTF
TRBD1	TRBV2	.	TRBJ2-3	TGTGCCAGCGGGGTAGGGGGACAGAACACGCATACGCAGTATTTT	CASGVGGQNTHTQYF
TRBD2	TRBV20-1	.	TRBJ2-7	TGCAGTGCCCTCCGGGGGGTCGAGCAGTACTTC	CSALRGVEQYF
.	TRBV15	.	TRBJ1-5	TGTGCCACCAGCAGAGACGGCGGACTGCATTATCAGCCCCAGCATTTT	CATSRDGGLHYQPQHF
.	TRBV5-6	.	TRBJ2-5	TGTGCCAGCAGCATGGAGAGCAGCCAAGAGACCCAGTACTTC	CASSMESSQETQYF
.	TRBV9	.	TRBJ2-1	TGTGCCAGCAGCGTTCTACAGGGCGGGGGCAGCCCCAAGCAGTTCTTC	CASSVLQGGGSPKQFF
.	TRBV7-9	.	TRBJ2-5	TGTGCCGGTCTTGGGGAGGCGGAGACCGAGTACTTC	CAGLGEAETEYF
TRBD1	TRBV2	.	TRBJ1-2	TGTGCCAGCAGTGAAGCGTGGACAGGGGGCGATGGCTACACCTTC	CASSEAWTGGDGYTF
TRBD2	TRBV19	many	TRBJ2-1	TGTGCCAGTAGTGCGGGACTAGCCATTTACAATGAGCAGTTCTTC	CASSAGLAIYNEQFF
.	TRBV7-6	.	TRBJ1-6	TGTGCCAGCAGCCTGGCCCCCACAGATACGCACCTCCATTTT	CASSLAPTDTHLHF
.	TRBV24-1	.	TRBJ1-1	TGTGCCACCTTGGCAGGGGACACCGGGGAAGCTTTCTTT	CATLAGDTGEAFF
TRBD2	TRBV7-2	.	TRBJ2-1	TGTGCCAGCAGCCTTCAAAGGCGCGGGGGGGGCGATGTGCAGTTCTTC	CASSLQRRGGGDVQFF
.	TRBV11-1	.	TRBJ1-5	TGTGCCAGCAGCTTTGCTAGCGCAATTCAGCCCCAGCATTTT	CASSFASAIQPQHF
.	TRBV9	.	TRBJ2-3	TGTGCCAGCGGTTCGGGGTCAACCTACAATGAGCAGTATTTT	CASGSGSTYNEQYF
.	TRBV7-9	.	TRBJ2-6	TGTGCCAGCAGCCTACGGAGACTGCGGGCGGGGGCGAACATCCTGACTTTC	CASSLRRLRAGANILTF
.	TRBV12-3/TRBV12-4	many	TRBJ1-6	TGTGCCAGCAGTTGGGGGGGAAATTCACCCCTCCACTTT	CASSWGGNSPLHF
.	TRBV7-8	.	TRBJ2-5	TGTGCCAGCAGCCGAGGAGCTTCAGGAGAGACCCAGTACTTC	CASSRGASGETQYF
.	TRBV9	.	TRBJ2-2	TGTGCCAGCAGCGAATTAGCGTTCAACACCGAGGAGCTGTTTTTT	CASSELAFNTEELFF
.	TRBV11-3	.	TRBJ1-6	TGTGCCAGCAGCCCAGGGCTGGGATCAGGCTCACCCCTCCACTTT	CASSPGLGSGSPLHF
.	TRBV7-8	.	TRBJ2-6	TGTTCCAGCAGCTTTCCTCCAAGCGGCGGAGCCCTTTCCTTGACTTTC	CSSSFPPSGGALSLTF